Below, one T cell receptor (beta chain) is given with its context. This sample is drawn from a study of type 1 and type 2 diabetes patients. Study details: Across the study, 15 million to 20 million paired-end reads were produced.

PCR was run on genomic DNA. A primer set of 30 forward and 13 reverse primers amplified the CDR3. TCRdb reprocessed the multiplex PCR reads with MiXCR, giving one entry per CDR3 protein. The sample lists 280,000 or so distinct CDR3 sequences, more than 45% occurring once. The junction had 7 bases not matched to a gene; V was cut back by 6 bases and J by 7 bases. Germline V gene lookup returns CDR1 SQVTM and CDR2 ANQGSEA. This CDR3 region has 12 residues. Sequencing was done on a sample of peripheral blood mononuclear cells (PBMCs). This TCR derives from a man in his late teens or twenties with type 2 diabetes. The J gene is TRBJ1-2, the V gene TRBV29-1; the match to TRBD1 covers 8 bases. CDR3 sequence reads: CSVRTGSGGYTF. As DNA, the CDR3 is TGCAGCGTAAGGACAGGGTCTGGTGGCTACACCTTC.